The 10 T cell receptor beta chains in this list originate from one sample, sequenced in a study of shared clonotypes between healthy human individuals. Sequenced by immunoSEQ multiplex PCR; TCRdb stores in-frame clones only, minus some. The sample contains under 2,000,000 clones, approximately 94% of which appear only once. Cells designated naive CD8 were CD45RO-negative and were positively selected for CCR7, with terminally differentiated effector memory CD45RA+ cells excluded. The sample was naive CD8+ T cells sorted from blood. The receptors were sampled from a man in his late teens or twenties in good health.

This sequence joins TRBV5-4 and TRBJ1-1, with D uncertain. From germline, CDR1 is SGHNT and CDR2 YYREEE (reference sequence). This CDR3 spans 14 amino acids. V was pared by 0 bases and J by 4 bases, with 10 bases between. The CDR3 loop is CASSLESFGTEAFF. In DNA, the CDR3 is TGTGCCAGCAGCTTGGAAAGTTTCGGCACTGAAGCTTTCTTT. Together with reference TRBV5-4 and TRBJ1-1, the CDR3 gives the full variable domain: ETGVTQSPTHLIKTRGQQVTLRCSSQSGHNTVSWYQQALGQGPQFIFQYYREEENGRGNFPPRFSGLQFPNYSSELNVNALELDDSALYLCASSLESFGTEAFFGQGTRLTVV.

The chain combines TRBV2 with TRBJ2-2; 8 bases map to TRBD2. V shed 6 bases and J 0 bases; nucleotides not matched to a gene: 6. Germline V lookup: CDR1 SNHLY, CDR2 FYNNEI. This CDR3 spans 16 amino acids. The CDR3 sequence: CASRLAESANTGELFF. For the CDR3, the DNA is TGTGCCAGCAGACTAGCGGAGAGTGCGAACACCGGGGAGCTGTTTTTT. Full variable domain (missing parts from reference TRBV2 and TRBJ2-2): EPEVTQTPSHQVTQMGQEVILRCVPISNHLYFYWYRQILGQKVEFLVSFYNNEISEKSEIFDDQFSVERPDGSNFTLKIRSTKLEDSAMYFCASRLAESANTGELFFGEGSRLTVL.

The rearrangement links TRBV7-2 to TRBJ1-3; D is uncertain. The length of the CDR3 is 15 residues. Trimming stripped 5 bases from V and 0 bases from J, with 11 bases between. The germline V gene has CDR1 SGHTA and CDR2 FQGNSA. The CDR3 loop reads CASSRDGVSGNTIYF. DNA of the CDR3: TGTGCCAGCAGCCGAGATGGGGTCTCTGGAAACACCATATATTTT.

Note on this clone: The sample carries other DNA sequences with the same CDR3. The chain carries TRBV19 and TRBJ2-7; tentative D call: TRBD1 (6 bases). The germline V gene encodes CDR1 LNHDA and CDR2 SQIVND (reference sequence). The V end lost 6 bases, the J end lost 3 bases, and 9 bases lay between the germline ends. The CDR3 is made up of 12 amino acids. As DNA, the CDR3 is TGTGCCAGTAGCGTAGGGGGCTACGAGCAGTACTTC. This translates into CASSVGGYEQYF.

The V gene is TRBV30, the J gene TRBJ2-7; D possibly corresponds to TRBD2 (6 bases). In germline, CDR1 is GTSNPN, CDR2 SVGIG (reference sequence). This CDR3 has 13 amino acids. V shed 2 bases and J shed 6 bases, with 14 bases lying between them. CDR3 bases: TGTGCCTGGAGTTTGGGTAGCGGCCTCGAGCAGTACTTC. Its protein product is CAWSLGSGLEQYF.

The CDR3 spells CASSLRLAVLSYEQYF. CDR3 coding DNA: TGCGCCAGCAGCCTCCGACTAGCGGTATTGTCCTACGAGCAGTACTTC. The rearrangement uses TRBV4-1 and TRBJ2-7, with 9 bases aligning to TRBD2. Per germline, CDR1 MGHRA and CDR2 YSYEKL. V shed 4 bases, J shed 1 base, and the junction held 8 bases outside the gene matches. The CDR3 consists of 16 residues.

This chain joins TRBV2 and TRBJ2-1; 8 bases line up with TRBD2. Looked up from germline, CDR1 is SNHLY and CDR2 is FYNNEI. V lost 6 bases and J lost 6; bases outside the gene matches: 7. The CDR3 spans 14 residues. In nucleotides, the CDR3 is TGTGCCAGCAGGGCAGCGGGGGCCCGCAATGAGCAGTTCTTC. It encodes CASRAAGARNEQFF. Supplemented by reference TRBV2 and TRBJ2-1, the full variable domain reads EPEVTQTPSHQVTQMGQEVILRCVPISNHLYFYWYRQILGQKVEFLVSFYNNEISEKSEIFDDQFSVERPDGSNFTLKIRSTKLEDSAMYFCASRAAGARNEQFFGPGTRLTVL.

V usage is TRBV5-4 and J usage is TRBJ2-2, with TRBD2 matching over 12 bases. Unmatched junction bases numbered 4, after V lost 3 bases and J lost 7 bases. CDR1 and CDR2 (germline): SGHNT, YYREEE (reference sequence). This CDR3 has 15 residues. Here the CDR3 DNA reads TGTGCCAGCAGCTCGACTAGCGGGAGCCTCGGGGAGCTGTTTTTT. Translating gives CASSSTSGSLGELFF.

V is TRBV11-2 and J is TRBJ2-7; D is undetermined. The CDR3 runs to 12 residues. From germline, CDR1 is SGHAT and CDR2 FQNNGV. Trimming stripped 5 bases from V and 4 bases from J, with 9 bases between. CDR3 protein: CASSAAGYEQYF. CDR3 DNA: TGTGCCAGCAGCGCGGCTGGGTACGAGCAGTACTTC.

The V gene is TRBV28, the J gene TRBJ1-6; possibly TRBD1 for D (5 bases). V shed 4 bases and J shed 4 bases, with 8 bases lying between them. The germline CDR1 and CDR2 sequences are MDHEN and SYDVKM. The CDR3 is 14 amino acids. The CDR3 nucleotides are TGTGCCAGCAGTTCCCCAGGGTATAATTCACCCCTCCACTTT. Translation gives CASSSPGYNSPLHF.